This T cell receptor (beta chain) was documented in a study of Ad26.COV2.S vaccination and SARS-CoV-2 variants. Study in general: In the COV1001 trial, the donor was in the Ad26.COV2.S arm. Regarding the study as a whole: Across vaccine and placebo recipients, the breadth of non-spike TCRs was similar.

Treatment given: roughly 19 received Ad26.COV2.S at low or high dose, single or two shots; several received placebo; per-sample allocation not given. Material that was analyzed had been drawn on day 63 after the first vaccine or placebo injection. Within Boston, the person who donated was an adult of 18-55 years. The protocol was immunoSEQ multiplex PCR, while the TCRdb copy is restricted to in-frame clones and leaves out a portion. This sample carries about 280,000 clones, about 87% of them seen once, and the ten largest clones take roughly 3.5%. This clone occurred a few times. Antigen: not known. The CDR3 extends over 15 amino acids. From germline, CDR1 is MNHEY and CDR2 SVGAGI. V lost 2 bases, J lost 5 bases, and 12 bases lay in between.

The V gene is TRBV6-5, the J gene TRBJ2-2; TRBD1 might be the D (5 bases). Specimen: peripheral blood, collected in a trial of Ad26.COV2.S vaccine versus placebo. The clonotype was recovered from a person between 18 and 65 years old who received the Ad26.COV2.S COVID-19 vaccine or a placebo. The CDR3 reads CASSYNRQSTGELFF. The CDR3 DNA reads TGTGCCAGCAGTTACAACAGGCAATCGACCGGGGAGCTGTTTTTT.